What follows are 19 T cell receptor beta chains derived from one specimen sequenced in a study of control samples from healthy donors and cancer patients. Profiled with immunoSEQ multiplex PCR; TCRdb holds only in-frame clones, not every one. Altogether 64,000 or so clones are present, more than 85% being singletons, with the ten largest covering about 1.7%. Sequencing was done on a sample of PBMCs. These receptors came from a man aged 35 to 55 with colorectal cancer.

The rearrangement joins TRBV11-3 to TRBJ1-1, with D possibly TRBD1 on 5 matching bases. Germline CDR1 and CDR2: SGHNT and YENEEA. Trimming shortened V by 5 bases and J by 3 bases, and 13 bases separated the two germline ends. CDR3 length: 14 amino acids. Written as DNA, the CDR3 is TGTGCCAGCAGCCCCCCCGTCAGGGACACTGAAGCTTTCTTT. It translates to CASSPPVRDTEAFF.

This clone was detected only a few times. The chain recombines TRBV18 with TRBJ1-1; D might be TRBD1 (6 bases). CDR1 and CDR2 (germline): KGHSH, LQKENI. V dropped 4 bases and J dropped 7 bases, with 10 bases sitting between them. The length of the CDR3 is 12 residues. The CDR3, as DNA: TGTGCCAGCTCACAGGGGGGGGATGAAGCTTTCTTT. Translation gives CASSQGGDEAFF.

This chain connects TRBV7-2 to TRBJ1-1; 7 positions agree with TRBD1. The CDR3 consists of 15 residues. Looked up from germline, CDR1 is SGHTA and CDR2 is FQGNSA. V was clipped by 0 bases and J by 4 bases; unmatched bases: 5. The CDR3 DNA follows: TGTGCCAGCAGCTTAGCAGGGGGCGCGGGCACTGAAGCTTTCTTT. Translation: CASSLAGGAGTEAFF.

The gene calls are TRBV3-1 (or the pseudogene TRBV3-2) and TRBJ1-2, with 8 bases identical to TRBD1. The trim removed 0 bases at V and 4 bases at J, leaving 7 bases unmatched. The CDR3 is made up of 16 amino acids. Germline CDR1 reads LGHDT; CDR2 reads YNNKEL (reference sequence). CDR3 nucleotides: TGTGCCAGCAGCCAAGAAGGACAGGGAATGATCTATGGCTACACCTTC. It is translated as CASSQEGQGMIYGYTF.

The gene calls are TRBV5-1 and TRBJ2-2, with TRBD1 matching over 7 bases. The V gene end was trimmed by 4 bases and the J gene end by 0 bases; junction bases not matched to a gene: 6. This CDR3 has 16 residues. In germline, CDR1 is SGHRS, CDR2 YFSETQ. The CDR3 is CASSRDSTTNTGELFF. Here the CDR3 DNA reads TGCGCCAGCAGCCGGGACAGCACAACGAACACCGGGGAGCTGTTTTTT. Full variable domain (remainder filled in from reference TRBV5-1 and TRBJ2-2): KAGVTQTPRYLIKTRGQQVTLSCSPISGHRSVSWYQQTPGQGLQFLFEYFSETQRNKGNFPGRFSGRQFSNSRSEMNVSTLELGDSALYLCASSRDSTTNTGELFFGEGSRLTVL.

The chain joins TRBV11-1 to TRBJ2-1; no clear D. Germline values: CDR1 SGHAT, CDR2 FQDESV (reference sequence). V lost 5 bases and J 3 bases, leaving 14 bases between the germline ends. The CDR3 consists of 15 residues. In nucleotides, the CDR3 is TGTGCCAGCAGCCCTGAGGCAACCTTCTACAATGAGCAGTTCTTC. Encoded protein: CASSPEATFYNEQFF.

The V gene is TRBV5-1, the J gene TRBJ2-7; 10 bases align to TRBD1. CDR1 and CDR2 from the germline V gene are SGHRS and YFSETQ. Trimming at V came to 3 bases and at J to 2 bases, leaving 2 bases not matched to a gene. The CDR3 loop spans 14 amino acids. CDR3 sequence (DNA): TGCGCCAGCAGCTCGACAGGGGGCGCCTACGAGCAGTACTTC. Residues: CASSSTGGAYEQYF.

This clone came up once. The chain recombines TRBV6-5 with TRBJ2-5, with 8 positions matching TRBD2. V gave up 10 bases and J gave up 2 bases; unmatched junction bases: 9. Germline CDR1 MNHEY, CDR2 SVGAGI. The CDR3 runs to 14 residues. The CDR3 DNA reads TGTGCCACCCGGGGTGCGGGGGGTCAAGAGACCCAGTACTTC. Amino acid sequence: CATRGAGGQETQYF.

The chain has TRBV18 and TRBJ2-1; D remains ambiguous. Germline V lookup: CDR1 KGHSH, CDR2 LQKENI. Trimming took off 6 bases at V and 10 bases at J, with 19 bases between the two ends. The CDR3 loop spans 14 amino acids. CDR3 loop: CASSATTGKTEQFF. CDR3 in DNA: TGTGCCAGCTCCGCGACAACGGGTAAAACCGAGCAGTTCTTC. Drawing the rest from reference TRBV18 and TRBJ2-1, the complete variable domain is NAGVMQNPRHLVRRRGQEARLRCSPMKGHSHVYWYRQLPEEGLKFMVYLQKENIIDESGMPKERFSAEFPKEGPSILRIQQVVRGDSAAYFCASSATTGKTEQFFGPGTRLTVL.

This clone was recorded once. The chain recombines TRBV6-5 with TRBJ2-1; D unclear. Germline V gene sequence: CDR1 MNHEY, CDR2 SVGAGI. The CDR3 runs to 15 residues. V lost 4 bases and J 1 base, leaving 11 bases between the germline ends. Here the CDR3 reads CASSLGPGSYNEQFF. In DNA form, the CDR3 reads TGTGCCAGCAGTTTGGGCCCCGGGTCCTACAATGAGCAGTTCTTC.

This clone was detected only once. This rearrangement joins TRBV4-1 to TRBJ1-2, with D perhaps matching TRBD1 (6 bases). The CDR3 length is 14 residues. The germline V gene encodes CDR1 MGHRA and CDR2 YSYEKL. The V end lost 1 base, the J end lost 4 bases, and 10 bases lay between the germline ends. The CDR3 is CASSQAIQGYGYTF. For the CDR3, the DNA is TGCGCCAGCAGCCAAGCAATACAGGGCTATGGCTACACCTTC.

This sequence joins TRBV7-9 and TRBJ2-2, with D unresolved. With 8 bases removed from V and 1 base from J, the gap between germline ends came to 5 bases. CDR3 length: 12 amino acids. CDR1 SEHNR and CDR2 FQNEAQ come from the germline V gene (reference sequence). The CDR3 DNA sequence: TGTGCCAGCGGTCGGAACACCGGGGAGCTGTTTTTT. Protein: CASGRNTGELFF.

The V call is TRBV6-5, the J call TRBJ1-1, with D maybe TRBD1 (5 bases). The CDR3 is 14 residues long. Germline V gene sequence: CDR1 MNHEY, CDR2 SVGAGI. V dropped 9 bases and J dropped 1 base, with 15 bases sitting between them. The CDR3 DNA reads as TGTGCCAGTTGGGACCTACCTACGAACACTGAAGCTTTCTTT. The encoded protein is CASWDLPTNTEAFF.

V and J are TRBV18 and TRBJ1-4; tentative D call: TRBD1 (5 bases). V lost 0 bases to trimming and J lost 0 bases, with 8 bases between them. This CDR3 has 16 amino acids. Looked up from germline, CDR1 is KGHSH and CDR2 is LQKENI. For the CDR3, the DNA is TGTGCCAGCTCACCACCGAGCAGGGCAACTAATGAAAAACTGTTTTTT. Protein: CASSPPSRATNEKLFF.

This clone was detected a few times. This sequence joins TRBV19 and TRBJ1-5, with 10 bases aligning to TRBD1. CDR3 length: 15 amino acids. Per the germline V gene, CDR1 is LNHDA and CDR2 is SQIVND (reference sequence). V was clipped by 4 bases and J by 6 bases; unmatched bases: 6. For the CDR3, the DNA is TGTGCCAGTAGTACGCCGGGACAGGGGACTCAGCCCCAGCATTTT. It translates to CASSTPGQGTQPQHF.

The chain recombines TRBV6-1 with TRBJ2-5, with a weak D call TRBD1 (6 bases). With 0 bases removed from V and 3 bases from J, the gap between germline ends came to 23 bases. CDR1 MNHNS and CDR2 SASEGT come from the germline V gene. The CDR3 loop spans 19 amino acids. CDR3 sequence reads: CASSEAHGIGTYGKETQYF. For the CDR3, the DNA is TGTGCCAGCAGTGAAGCCCACGGAATTGGGACATATGGGAAAGAGACCCAGTACTTC.

The rearrangement uses TRBV6-5 and TRBJ2-7, with TRBD1 identical over 9 bases. Per the germline V gene, CDR1 is MNHEY and CDR2 is SVGAGI. CDR3 length: 14 amino acids. The V and J ends lost 8 bases and 5 bases, in that order; junction bases with no gene match: 10. CDR3 residues: CASHAWDRVHEQYF. The DNA of the CDR3 is TGTGCCAGCCATGCATGGGACAGGGTCCACGAGCAGTACTTC.

The V gene is TRBV6-5, the J gene TRBJ2-1; perhaps TRBD2 as D (6 bases). The V end lost 6 bases, the J end lost 3 bases, and 12 bases lay between the germline ends. The length of the CDR3 is 14 residues. Germline CDR1 and CDR2: MNHEY and SVGAGI. The CDR3 nucleotides are TGTGCCAGCAGGAACGGACTACTCTACAATGAGCAGTTCTTC. This translates into CASRNGLLYNEQFF.

The genes are TRBV3-1 (or the pseudogene TRBV3-2) and TRBJ1-1, with D unclear. The CDR3 contains 11 residues. CDR1 LGHDT and CDR2 YNNKEL come from the germline V gene (reference sequence). The V end lost 1 base, the J end lost 8 bases, and 5 bases lay between the germline ends. DNA for the CDR3: TGTGCCAGCAGCCAAGGCCGAGAAGCTTTCTTT. Its translation is CASSQGREAFF.